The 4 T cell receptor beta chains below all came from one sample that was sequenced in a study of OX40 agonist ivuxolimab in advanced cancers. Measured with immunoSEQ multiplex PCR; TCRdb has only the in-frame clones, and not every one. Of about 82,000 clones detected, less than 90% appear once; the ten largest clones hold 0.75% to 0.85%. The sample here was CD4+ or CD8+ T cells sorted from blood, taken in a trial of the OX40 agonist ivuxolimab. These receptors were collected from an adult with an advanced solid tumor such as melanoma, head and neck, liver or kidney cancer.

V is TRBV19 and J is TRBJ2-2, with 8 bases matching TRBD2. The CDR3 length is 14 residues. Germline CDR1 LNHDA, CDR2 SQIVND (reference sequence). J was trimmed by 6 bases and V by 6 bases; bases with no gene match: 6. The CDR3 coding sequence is TGTGCCAGTAGCCCCCGGGAGGGCCCCGGGGAGCTGTTTTTT. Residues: CASSPREGPGELFF. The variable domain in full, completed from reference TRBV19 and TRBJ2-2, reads DGGITQSPKYLFRKEGQNVTLSCEQNLNHDAMYWYRQDPGQGLRLIYYSQIVNDFQKGDIAEGYSVSREKKESFPLTVTSAQKNPTAFYLCASSPREGPGELFFGEGSRLTVL.

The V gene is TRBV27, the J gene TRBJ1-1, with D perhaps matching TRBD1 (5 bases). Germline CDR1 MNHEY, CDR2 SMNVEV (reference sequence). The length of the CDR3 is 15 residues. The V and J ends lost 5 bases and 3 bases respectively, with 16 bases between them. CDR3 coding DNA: TGTGCCAGCAGTCTGACCAGGGTCGGGGACACTGAAGCTTTCTTT. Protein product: CASSLTRVGDTEAFF.

The DNA for the CDR3 is TGTGCCAGCAGTATAACTAGCGGGGGGTTCGACGAGCAGTACTTC. Translated: CASSITSGGFDEQYF. This chain connects TRBV6-1 to TRBJ2-7, with 12 bases fitting TRBD2. The V and J ends lost 5 bases and 5 bases, in that order; junction bases with no gene match: 7. The CDR3 has 15 amino acids. In germline, CDR1 is MNHNS, CDR2 SASEGT.

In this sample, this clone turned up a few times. CDR3 in DNA: TGCGCCAGCAGCCAAGAGGCCCAGGGAGGTGAAAAACTGTTTTTT. Translation gives CASSQEAQGGEKLFF. The chain is built from TRBV4-3 and TRBJ1-4, with a possible D match to TRBD1 (5 bases). CDR1 is LGHNA, CDR2 YSLEER, per germline. The CDR3 totals 15 residues. The V end lost 0 bases, the J end lost 7 bases, and 12 bases lay between the germline ends.